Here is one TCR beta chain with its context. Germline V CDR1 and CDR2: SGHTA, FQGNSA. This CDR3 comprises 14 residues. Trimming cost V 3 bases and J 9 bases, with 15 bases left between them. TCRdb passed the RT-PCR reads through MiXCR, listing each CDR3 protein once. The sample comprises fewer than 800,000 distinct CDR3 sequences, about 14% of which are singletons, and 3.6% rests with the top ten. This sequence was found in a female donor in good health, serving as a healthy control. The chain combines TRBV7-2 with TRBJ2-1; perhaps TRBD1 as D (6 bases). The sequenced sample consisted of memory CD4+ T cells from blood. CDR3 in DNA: TGTGCCAGCAGCTTTAACAGGGATAACGTTGAGCAGTTCTTC. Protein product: CASSFNRDNVEQFF.